In its sample, the clone carrying this T cell receptor beta chain was seen once. Germline CDR1 is ENHRY and CDR2 is SYGVKD. V gave up 6 bases and J gave up 5 bases; unmatched junction bases: 4. CDR3 size: 15 residues. Original analysis: Nucleated cell number was recorded as an estimate derived from reference gene primer amplification. TCRdb's table, derived via immunoSEQ multiplex PCR, lists solely in-frame clones and lacks some. V and J calls and clone size are those listed in that table; D and trimming were worked out from the DNA. The repertoire consists of 200,000 to 300,000 clones, with about 88% occurring once and the leading ten covering 0.99%. These data originate in a study of blood T cell repertoires in COVID-19. On the study more broadly: Researchers got acute and convalescent COVID-19 samples from the United States, Italy and Spain.

The source material was peripheral blood. The receptor was derived from a woman between 35 and 50 years old who had recovered from COVID-19. The gene calls are TRBV10-3 and TRBJ2-2; 12 bases match TRBD1. CDR3 sequence: CAIRGQGARTGELFF. CDR3 in DNA: TGTGCCATCAGGGGACAGGGGGCGCGAACCGGGGAGCTGTTTTTT.